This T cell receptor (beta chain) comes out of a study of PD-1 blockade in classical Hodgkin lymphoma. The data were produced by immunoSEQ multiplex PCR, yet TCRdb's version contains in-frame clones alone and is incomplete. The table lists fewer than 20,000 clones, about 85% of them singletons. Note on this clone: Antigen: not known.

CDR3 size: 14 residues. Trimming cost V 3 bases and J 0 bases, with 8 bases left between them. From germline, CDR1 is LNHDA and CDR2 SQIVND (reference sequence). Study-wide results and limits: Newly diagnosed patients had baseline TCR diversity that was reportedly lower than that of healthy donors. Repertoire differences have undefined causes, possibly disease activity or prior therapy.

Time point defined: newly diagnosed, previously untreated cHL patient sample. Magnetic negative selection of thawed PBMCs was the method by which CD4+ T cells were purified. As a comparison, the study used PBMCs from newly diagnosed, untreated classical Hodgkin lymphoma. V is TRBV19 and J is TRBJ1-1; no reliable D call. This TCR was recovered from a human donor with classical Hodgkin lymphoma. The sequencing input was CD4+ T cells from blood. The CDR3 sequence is CASSISRMNTEAFF. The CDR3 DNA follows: TGTGCCAGTAGTATCTCTCGCATGAACACTGAAGCTTTCTTT.